This T cell receptor beta chain was obtained from a study of radiotherapy plus CTLA-4 blockade in lung cancer. On the study more broadly: Among enrolled patients, roughly 20% responded and roughly 30% achieved disease control. Study-level results: Blood saw expansion of tumor-derived TCR clones after radiotherapy plus ipilimumab. Per reports, early blood T cell clone dynamics, plus interferon-beta, forecast response most strongly.

CDR1 SGDLS and CDR2 YYNGEE come from the germline V gene. This CDR3 has 16 residues. Trimming took off 1 base at V and 2 bases at J, with 14 bases between the two ends. Assay: immunoSEQ multiplex PCR; the TCRdb copy retains only in-frame clones and omits some. Here the sample spans 100,000 or so clones, approximately 78% being singletons. Participants had chemo-refractory metastatic non-small-cell lung cancer and were treated with focal radiation plus ipilimumab CTLA-4 blockade. This clone was detected once. As yet, its antigen is unknown. The chain recombines TRBV9 with TRBJ2-3; D uncertain. The TCR sequence derives from a human donor with non-small cell lung cancer that progressed on radiotherapy plus ipilimumab. Material: peripheral blood, obtained from a patient treated with radiotherapy plus ipilimumab. CDR3 amino acids: CASSVTAYQSTDTQYF. The CDR3 DNA follows: TGTGCCAGCAGCGTAACGGCCTACCAATCCACAGATACGCAGTATTTT.